This is a list of T cell receptor beta chains from one sample in a study of regulatory T cells in long-lasting Graves disease. TCRdb passed the multiplex PCR reads through MiXCR, listing each CDR3 protein once. Altogether more than 300,000 distinct CDR3 sequences are present, approximately 23% being singletons, with the ten largest covering approximately 28%. The source was peripheral blood mononuclear cells (PBMCs), collected when the disease was refractory, from a patient treated with antithyroid drugs. All receptors come from a woman aged 35 to 49 with Graves disease. CDR3s include the opening cysteine and the closing phenylalanine or tryptophan. The order of the fields is J gene, clone size, D gene, V gene, CDR3 DNA, CDR3 protein. The D gene is left open where the match is weak. The size of a clone is reported for some rows only, either as once, few or many, or as a class for expanded clones.

>TRBJ1-3|-|TRBD1|TRBV4-1
TGCGCCAGCAGCCAAGAGCAACAGGGGGCAATTGGAGACACCATATATTTT
CASSQEQQGAIGDTIYF
>TRBJ2-7|many|-|TRBV20-1
TGCAGTGCTCCGGGACTGAACTCCTACGAGCAGTACTTC
CSAPGLNSYEQYF
>TRBJ2-2|-|-|TRBV28
TGTGCCAGCAGTCTAACGGGAGATGGCACCGGGGAGCTGTTTTTT
CASSLTGDGTGELFF
>TRBJ2-7|many|TRBD1|TRBV7-3
TGTGCCAGCAGCTTACGCTCCGGGACAGGGGTCAACGAGCAGTACTTC
CASSLRSGTGVNEQYF
>TRBJ2-5|-|TRBD2|TRBV5-4
TGTGCCAGCAGCTTTATCGGGGGGGAGACCCAGTACTTC
CASSFIGGETQYF
>TRBJ1-1|-|TRBD1|TRBV7-9
TGTGCCAGCAGCTCAAAGACGGGACAGGGGGATTATGAAGCTTTCTTT
CASSSKTGQGDYEAFF
>TRBJ2-5|few|-|TRBV28
TGTGCCAGCACTACCGGGGGACACCTGGAGACCCAGTACTTC
CASTTGGHLETQYF
>TRBJ2-2|many|-|TRBV28
TGTGCCAGCAGTGAGAAACAGGAGCTGTTTTTT
CASSEKQELFF
>TRBJ1-4|few|TRBD1|TRBV24-1
TGTGCCACCAGTGATGGCCTGGGGACAGTTTATGAAAAACTGTTTTTT
CATSDGLGTVYEKLFF
>TRBJ1-2|few|-|TRBV20-1
TGCAGTGCTAGTGCCTTTGGACCGCTTAACTATGGCTACACCTTC
CSASAFGPLNYGYTF
>TRBJ2-2|many|-|TRBV2
TGTGCCAGCAGCTTTCTTACAGGGTCCTCGAACACCGGGGAGCTGTTTTTT
CASSFLTGSSNTGELFF
>TRBJ2-2|many|-|TRBV6-1
TGTGCCAGCAGAGGCAGGGGTAACACCGGGGAGCTGTTTTTT
CASRGRGNTGELFF
>TRBJ2-5|many|-|TRBV10-3
TGTGCCATCAGTAAGAGGGAAGAAGAGACCCAGTACTTC
CAISKREEETQYF
>TRBJ1-1|many|-|TRBV12-3/TRBV12-4
TGTGCCAGCAGTTTCGGACCGATTGAAGCTTTCTTT
CASSFGPIEAFF
>TRBJ2-5|few|-|TRBV20-1
TGCAGTGCAAACAGACAGGGAGGCGCAGAGACCCAGTACTTC
CSANRQGGAETQYF
>TRBJ2-7|many|TRBD2|TRBV3-1
TGTGCCAGCCGCGGGAGGGGCTACGAGCAGTACTTC
CASRGRGYEQYF
>TRBJ2-7|-|TRBD2|TRBV5-4
TGTGCCAGCAGGAAGCCGGGACTAGCGGGAGGCCCGGAGGGCGAGCAGTACTTC
CASRKPGLAGGPEGEQYF
>TRBJ2-7|few|TRBD2|TRBV6-1
TGTGCCAGCACTGTTCGGCGGGAGTTCGGTTACGAGCAGTACTTC
CASTVRREFGYEQYF
>TRBJ2-5|many|-|TRBV29-1
TGCAGCGTTGGCCCCGACAGAGAGACCCAGTACTTC
CSVGPDRETQYF
>TRBJ2-7|many|TRBD2|TRBV20-1
TGCAGTGCTAGAGACCTCGGACTAGTCTCCTACGAGCAGTACTTC
CSARDLGLVSYEQYF